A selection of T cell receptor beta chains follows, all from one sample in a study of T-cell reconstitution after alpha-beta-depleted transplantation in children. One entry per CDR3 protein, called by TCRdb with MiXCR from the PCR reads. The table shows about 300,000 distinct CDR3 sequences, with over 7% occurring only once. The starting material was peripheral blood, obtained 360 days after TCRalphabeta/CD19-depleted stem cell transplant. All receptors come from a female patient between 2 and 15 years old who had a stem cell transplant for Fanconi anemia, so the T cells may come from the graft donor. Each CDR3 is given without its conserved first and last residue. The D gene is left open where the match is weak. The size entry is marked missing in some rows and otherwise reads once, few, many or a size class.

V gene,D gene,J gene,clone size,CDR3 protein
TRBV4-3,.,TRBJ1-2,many,ASSPGGPYGYT
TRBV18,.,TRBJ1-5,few,ASSPSYSNQPQH
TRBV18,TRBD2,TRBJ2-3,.,ASSPRGGASDTQY
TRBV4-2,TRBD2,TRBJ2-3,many,ASSQDPSGGTTDTQY
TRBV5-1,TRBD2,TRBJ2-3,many,ASSFNSPAGADTQY
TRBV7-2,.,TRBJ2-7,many,ASSLVASDEQY
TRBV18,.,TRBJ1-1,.,ASSPKDTEAF
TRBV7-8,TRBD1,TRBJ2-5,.,ASSTRRDSQETQY
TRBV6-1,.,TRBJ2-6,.,ASSEAGANVLT
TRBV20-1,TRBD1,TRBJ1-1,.,SARTGAGTEAF
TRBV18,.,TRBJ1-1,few,ASSGLEGLRTEAF
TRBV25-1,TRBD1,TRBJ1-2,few,ASSTLGQGPPQGYT
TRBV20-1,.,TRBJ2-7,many,SASSPDRNYEQY
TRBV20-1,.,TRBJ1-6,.,SARRVVSPLH
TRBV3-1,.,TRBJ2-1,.,ACSQDLRVGPYNEQF
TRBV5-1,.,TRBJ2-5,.,ASRHDRYQETQY
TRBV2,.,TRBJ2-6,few,ASGSSGANVLT
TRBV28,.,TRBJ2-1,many,ASSSFVGDSRDEQF
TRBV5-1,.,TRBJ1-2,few,ASSPDGFGYT
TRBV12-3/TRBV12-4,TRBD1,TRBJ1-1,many,ASRFFPGQTEAF
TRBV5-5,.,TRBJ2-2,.,ASSFRDGNTGELF
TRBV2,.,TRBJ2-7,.,ASSGTETGYEQY
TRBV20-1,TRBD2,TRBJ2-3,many,SARELAGVTDTQY
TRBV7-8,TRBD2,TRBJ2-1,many,ASSLQNGRLGGF
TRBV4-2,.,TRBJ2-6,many,ASSQELGRAGANVLT
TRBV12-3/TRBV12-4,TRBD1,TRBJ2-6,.,ASRKPDRGLSGANVLT
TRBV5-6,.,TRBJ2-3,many,ASRMHVNTDTQY
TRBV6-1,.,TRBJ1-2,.,ASSEGGGYGYT
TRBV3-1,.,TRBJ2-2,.,ASSQLGGELF